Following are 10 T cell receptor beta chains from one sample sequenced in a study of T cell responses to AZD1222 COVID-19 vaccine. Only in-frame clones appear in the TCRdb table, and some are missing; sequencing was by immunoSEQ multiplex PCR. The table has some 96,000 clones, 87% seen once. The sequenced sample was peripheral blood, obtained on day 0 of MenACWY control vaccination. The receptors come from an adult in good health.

The CDR3 loop is CASIPRAPGSGNTIYF. The CDR3 DNA reads as TGTGCCAGTATCCCCCGGGCGCCGGGCTCTGGAAACACCATATATTTT. The chain recombines TRBV19 with TRBJ1-3; no clear D gene. The CDR3 loop spans 16 amino acids. Trimming removed 7 bases at V and 0 bases at J, with 16 bases between. Germline V CDR1 and CDR2: LNHDA, SQIVND (reference sequence).

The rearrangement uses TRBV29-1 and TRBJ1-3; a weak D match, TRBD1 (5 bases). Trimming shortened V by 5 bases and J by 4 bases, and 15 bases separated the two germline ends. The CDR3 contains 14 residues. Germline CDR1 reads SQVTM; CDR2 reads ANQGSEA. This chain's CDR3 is CSVSFGGSGNTIYF. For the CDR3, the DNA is TGCAGCGTTAGCTTTGGGGGATCAGGAAACACCATATATTTT.

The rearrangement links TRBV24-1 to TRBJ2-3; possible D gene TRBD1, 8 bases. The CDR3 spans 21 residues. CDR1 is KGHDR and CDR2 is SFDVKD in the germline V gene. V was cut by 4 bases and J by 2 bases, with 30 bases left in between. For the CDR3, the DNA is TGTGCCACCAGTGACCCCGGACAGGGTGGGGACACTAGCGTAGACACAGATACGCAGTATTTT. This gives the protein CATSDPGQGGDTSVDTDTQYF.

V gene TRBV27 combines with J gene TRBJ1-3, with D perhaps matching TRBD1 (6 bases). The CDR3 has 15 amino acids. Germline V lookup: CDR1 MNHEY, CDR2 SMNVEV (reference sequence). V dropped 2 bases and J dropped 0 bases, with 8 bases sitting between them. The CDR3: CASSLRGGSGNTIYF. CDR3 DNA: TGTGCCAGCAGTTTAAGGGGGGGCTCTGGAAACACCATATATTTT.

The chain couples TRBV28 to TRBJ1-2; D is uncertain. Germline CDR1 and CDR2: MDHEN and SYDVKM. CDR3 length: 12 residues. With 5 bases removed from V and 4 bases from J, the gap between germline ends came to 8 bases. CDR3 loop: CASSTPSYGYTF. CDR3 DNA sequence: TGTGCCAGCAGTACCCCGAGCTATGGCTACACCTTC.

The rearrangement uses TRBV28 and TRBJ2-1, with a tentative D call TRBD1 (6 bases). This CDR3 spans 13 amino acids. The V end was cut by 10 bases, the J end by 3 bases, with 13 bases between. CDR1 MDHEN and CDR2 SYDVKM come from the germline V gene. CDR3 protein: CATHRDFYNEQFF. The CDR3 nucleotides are TGTGCCACCCACAGGGATTTCTACAATGAGCAGTTCTTC.

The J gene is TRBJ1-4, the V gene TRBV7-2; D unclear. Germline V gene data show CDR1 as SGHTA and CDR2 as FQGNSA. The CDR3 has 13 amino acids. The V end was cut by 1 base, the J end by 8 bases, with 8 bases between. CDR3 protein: CASSLDSPEKLFF. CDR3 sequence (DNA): TGTGCCAGCAGCTTAGATTCACCCGAAAAACTGTTTTTT.

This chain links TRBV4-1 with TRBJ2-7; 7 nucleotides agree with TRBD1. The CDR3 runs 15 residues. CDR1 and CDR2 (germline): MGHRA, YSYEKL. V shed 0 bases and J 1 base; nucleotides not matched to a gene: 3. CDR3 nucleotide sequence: TGCGCCAGCAGCCAAGAGGTGACAGGGTCCTACGAGCAGTACTTC. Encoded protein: CASSQEVTGSYEQYF.

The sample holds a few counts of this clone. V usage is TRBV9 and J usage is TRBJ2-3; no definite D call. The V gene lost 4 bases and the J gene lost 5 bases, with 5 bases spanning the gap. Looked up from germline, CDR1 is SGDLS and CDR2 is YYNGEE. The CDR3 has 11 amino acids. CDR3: CASSLGDTQYF. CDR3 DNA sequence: TGTGCCAGCAGCTTGGGAGATACGCAGTATTTT.

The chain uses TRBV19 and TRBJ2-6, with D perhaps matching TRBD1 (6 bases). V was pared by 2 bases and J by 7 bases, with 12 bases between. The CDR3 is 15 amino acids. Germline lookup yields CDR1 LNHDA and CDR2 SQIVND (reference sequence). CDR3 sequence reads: CASSINRGGANVLTF. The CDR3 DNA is TGTGCCAGTAGTATAAATCGAGGGGGTGCCAACGTCCTGACTTTC.